These 2 T cell receptor beta chains came from one sample sequenced in a study of CD8+CD57+ T cells in acquired aplastic anemia. Genomic DNA was employed as the template in profiling TCR beta VDJ and CDR3. MiXCR, applied by TCRdb to the reads, yields one record per CDR3 protein. Of about 240,000 distinct CDR3 sequences in the sample, around 46% were seen once. All patients picked for sequencing had shown, by flow cytometry, an expansion of CD8+CD57+ cells. Sequencing was done on a sample of sorted CD4+, CD8+, or CD8+CD57+ T cells (not recorded which) from PBMCs. These receptors originate from a human donor with aplastic anemia.

The chain has TRBV19 and TRBJ1-5, with 10 bases aligning to TRBD1. Germline CDR1 and CDR2: LNHDA and SQIVND (reference sequence). J lost 6 bases, V lost 7 bases, and 9 bases had no gene match. The CDR3 is 15 residues long. The DNA for the CDR3 is TGTGCCAGTAATCGCGGGACAGGGGATCCTCAGCCCCAGCATTTT. It specifies CASNRGTGDPQPQHF.

Only a few counts were recorded for this clonotype. A read error may explain this, as a much larger clone is one base away. The V call is TRBV7-3, the J call TRBJ1-1, with TRBD1 matching 8 bases. This CDR3 region has 15 residues. In germline, CDR1 is SGHTA, CDR2 FQGTGA. The CDR3 region has the DNA TGTGCCAGCAGCTTAAGTTACAGGGGGAACACTGAAGCTCTCTTT. As protein: CASSLSYRGNTEALF.